The next 21 T cell receptor beta chains were all read from a single sample in a study of CD8+CD57+ T cells in acquired aplastic anemia (dated by TCRdb to the late 2010s). Data came from an Illumina HiSeq 2000. Genomic DNA was used as template for profiling of TCR beta VDJ combinations and CDR3 sequences. TCRdb reanalyzed the raw reads on its own, using fastp at Q25 for trimming and MiXCR for clone calling, and kept in-frame beta chains. Rows are combined by CDR3 protein, so each entry shows the most common genes and DNA. The sample records approximately 170,000 distinct CDR3 sequences, over 40% of which are singletons. The top ten clones comprise 2.5% to 3.5% of the sample. Patients chosen for sequencing had shown expansion of CD8+CD57+ cells by flow cytometry. Sequenced input: sorted CD4+, CD8+, or CD8+CD57+ T cells (not recorded which) from PBMCs. These receptors were taken from a human donor with aplastic anemia.

The chain carries TRBV6-2 or TRBV6-3 and TRBJ1-2; tentative D call: TRBD1 (5 bases). From germline, CDR1 is MNHEY and CDR2 SVGEGT. V was pared by 5 bases and J by 8 bases, with 18 bases between. The CDR3 spans 14 residues. The CDR3 bases are TGTGCCAGCAGTGACCCTCGGACATTTCGCGGCTACACCTTC. It encodes CASSDPRTFRGYTF.

The V and J genes are TRBV10-1 and TRBJ1-4; D is unclear. CDR3 size: 13 residues. Germline values: CDR1 WNHNN, CDR2 SYGVQD (reference sequence). V was trimmed by 5 bases and J by 8 bases, leaving 12 bases between them. This CDR3 reads CASSPYGAEKLFF. In nucleotides, the CDR3 is TGCGCCAGCAGTCCCTACGGAGCGGAAAAACTGTTTTTT.

In its sample, this clonotype was seen many times. This chain uses TRBV9 with TRBJ1-2; TRBD1 might be the D (6 bases). V was clipped by 7 bases and J by 5 bases, with 12 bases between them. Germline CDR1 SGDLS, CDR2 YYNGEE. The CDR3 spans 12 residues. The CDR3 nucleotides are TGTGCCAGCGGTACAGGGATTTATGGCTACACCTTC. Protein sequence: CASGTGIYGYTF.

This clonotype was detected ten times or more. The chain combines TRBV12-3 or TRBV12-4 with TRBJ1-2; 12 bases line up with TRBD1. The V and J ends lost 5 bases and 5 bases, in that order; junction bases with no gene match: 12. The CDR3 totals 17 residues. Here the CDR3 reads CASSPATGTGGGYGYTF. The DNA for the CDR3 is TGTGCCAGCAGTCCGGCAACCGGGACAGGGGGCGGGTATGGCTACACCTTC.

V is TRBV7-9 and J is TRBJ2-7, with D unresolved. Germline values: CDR1 SEHNR, CDR2 FQNEAQ (reference sequence). The V gene lost 5 bases and the J gene lost 5 bases, with 7 bases spanning the gap. The CDR3 has 11 residues. This chain's CDR3 is CASSPENEQYF. In DNA, the CDR3 is TGTGCCAGCAGCCCAGAAAACGAGCAGTACTTC.

V gene TRBV7-2 combines with J gene TRBJ2-1; no clear D. Germline loops: CDR1 SGHTA, CDR2 FQGNSA. This CDR3 has 12 amino acids. Trimming removed 6 bases at V and 10 bases at J, with 13 bases between. The CDR3 coding sequence is TGTGCCAGCAGTGTCACCGGACGGGAGCAGTTCTTC. The encoded protein is CASSVTGREQFF.

Regarding this clonotype: One end of the junction is discordant with germline, which a read error may explain. The CDR3 nucleotides read TGTGCCACCGGCAGAGATTTCGGAGGCACAGCCGCCTACGAGCAGTACTTC. Protein: CATGRDFGGTAAYEQYF. The genes are TRBV15 and TRBJ2-7; a weak D match, TRBD2 (5 bases). The CDR3 extends over 17 amino acids. CDR1 is LNHNV, CDR2 YYDKDF, per germline (reference sequence).

This clonotype occurred once. This may come from a read error, since a much larger clone is one base off. The chain is built from TRBV9 and TRBJ2-4; D gene unclear. CDR3 length equals 14 residues. Germline CDR1 reads SGDLS; CDR2 reads YYNGEE. In nucleotides, the CDR3 is TGTGCCAGCAGCGTAACTGGTTTTGGAGACATTCAGTGCTTC. It is translated as CASSVTGFGDIQCF.

A few counts support this clonotype. The chain couples TRBV30 to TRBJ2-3; 7 nucleotides agree with TRBD2. Germline V lookup: CDR1 GTSNPN, CDR2 SVGIG (reference sequence). The trim removed 6 bases at V and 3 bases at J, leaving 9 bases unmatched. The CDR3 length is 14 residues. CDR3 in DNA: TGTGCCTGTAATCACTTGCGGGAGACAGATACGCAGTATTTT. It translates to CACNHLRETDTQYF.

The table lists this clonotype with many counts. The rearrangement uses TRBV7-3 and TRBJ2-3, with 7 bases fitting TRBD2. The length of the CDR3 is 16 residues. Per the germline V gene, CDR1 is SGHTA and CDR2 is FQGTGA. The trim removed 5 bases at V and 4 bases at J, leaving 12 bases unmatched. The CDR3 nucleotides read TGTGCCAGCAGCCGGGGCGGGGGAGGGCCCGCAGATACGCAGTATTTT. Translating gives CASSRGGGGPADTQYF.

Ten or more counts support this clonotype. V gene TRBV12-3 or TRBV12-4 combines with J gene TRBJ1-1, with 9 bases that match TRBD1. With V trimmed by 6 bases and J by 5 bases, 10 bases remained unmatched. The CDR3 totals 15 residues. The CDR3 spells CASREKGTGNTEAFF. The CDR3 nucleotides are TGTGCCAGCAGGGAGAAAGGGACAGGGAATACTGAAGCTTTCTTT.

V gene TRBV7-8 combines with J gene TRBJ1-1; a weak D match, TRBD1 (5 bases). V was shortened by 6 bases and J by 4 bases, with 21 bases between the two germline ends. The CDR3 has 16 amino acids. Germline values: CDR1 SGHVS, CDR2 FQNEAQ. The CDR3 loop reads CASSPGGGAGTTEAFF. The DNA for the CDR3 is TGTGCCAGCAGTCCCGGGGGAGGGGCAGGGACCACTGAAGCTTTCTTT.

Many counts were recorded for this clonotype. The genes are TRBV20-1 and TRBJ1-1, with D uncertain. The CDR3 sequence is 12 residues long. Germline V gene lookup returns CDR1 DFQATT and CDR2 SNEGSKA (reference sequence). V gave up 3 bases and J gave up 2 bases, with 7 bases separating them. The CDR3 nucleotides are TGCAGTGCTAGGCAGTCAAACACTGAAGCTTTCTTT. This encodes CSARQSNTEAFF.

With respect to this clonotype: The germline gene is not matched at one end of the junction; a read error may be the cause. The chain recombines TRBV25-1 with TRBJ1-5; D gene unclear. This CDR3 has 14 residues. The germline gives CDR1 MGHDK, CDR2 SYGVNS. CDR3: CASSLAGRNQSQHF. The CDR3 region has the DNA TGTGCCAGCAGCTTGGCCGGGAGGAATCAGTCCCAGCATTTT. The whole variable domain, filled in from reference TRBV25-1 and TRBJ1-5, reads EADIYQTPRYLVIGTGKKITLECSQTMGHDKMYWYQQDPGMELHLIHYSYGVNSTEKGDLSSESTVSRIRTEHFPLTLESARPSHTSQYLCASSLAGRNQSQHFGDGTRLSIL.

This clonotype occurred once. The chain combines TRBV5-1 with TRBJ1-6, with D tentatively TRBD1 (5 bases). CDR3 size: 14 residues. Germline values: CDR1 SGHRS, CDR2 YFSETQ. The V end was cut by 4 bases, the J end by 7 bases, with 12 bases between. The CDR3 region has the DNA TGCGCCAGCAGCGTTCGAGGGGAAAATTCACCCCTCCACTTT. It specifies CASSVRGENSPLHF.

The CDR3 is CATSATGTGTNEQFF. The CDR3 bases are TGTGCCACCAGTGCGACCGGGACGGGGACCAATGAGCAGTTCTTC. The chain carries TRBV24-1 and TRBJ2-1, with D perhaps given as TRBD1 or TRBD2 (5 bases each). This CDR3 spans 15 amino acids. Germline CDR1 reads KGHDR; CDR2 reads SFDVKD. V gave up 5 bases and J gave up 6 bases, with 16 bases separating them.

This clonotype was seen more than once but under ten times. The chain employs TRBV27 and TRBJ1-2, with TRBD1 identical over 9 bases. CDR1 and CDR2 (germline): MNHEY, SMNVEV (reference sequence). The V segment lost 0 bases and the J segment 6 bases; nucleotides outside the gene matches: 14. The CDR3 runs 18 residues. The CDR3 bases are TGTGCCAGCAGTTTATCGTGGACAGGGGTGGGGGCGGGGAATGGCTACACCTTC. It is translated as CASSLSWTGVGAGNGYTF.

The rearrangement uses TRBV20-1 and TRBJ2-1, with a weak D call TRBD2 (6 bases). CDR3 length: 12 amino acids. V lost 6 bases and J 6 bases, leaving 12 bases between the germline ends. Germline CDR1 reads DFQATT; CDR2 reads SNEGSKA (reference sequence). CDR3 sequence (DNA): TGCAGTGCCCCCAAGGAGGGCAATGAGCAGTTCTTC. Translated: CSAPKEGNEQFF.

This clonotype showed up many times. The chain uses TRBV20-1 and TRBJ1-6; a weak D match, TRBD1 (6 bases). Germline V CDR1 and CDR2: DFQATT, SNEGSKA (reference sequence). The CDR3 consists of 14 residues. Trimming shortened V by 4 bases and J by 3 bases, and 10 bases separated the two germline ends. CDR3 sequence reads: CSATQGLYNSPLHF. DNA of the CDR3: TGCAGTGCTACACAGGGTCTCTATAATTCACCCCTCCACTTT.

The chain recombines TRBV2 with TRBJ2-7; no reliable D call. Trimming stripped 10 bases from V and 2 bases from J, with 24 bases between. CDR1 is SNHLY, CDR2 FYNNEI, per germline. The CDR3 is 16 amino acids. CDR3 coding DNA: TGTGCCAACAGCCCAACACGTCGCGGCCGCACCTACGAGCAGTACGTC. Protein: CANSPTRRGRTYEQYV.

The chain recombines TRBV3-1 with TRBJ2-1; maybe TRBD2 (6 bases). V was pared by 0 bases and J by 1 base, with 10 bases between. Per the germline V gene, CDR1 is LGHDT and CDR2 is YNNKEL (reference sequence). The CDR3 length is 16 residues. CDR3 residues: CASSQETGLSYNEQFF. The CDR3 DNA sequence: TGTGCCAGCAGCCAAGAGACCGGACTATCCTACAATGAGCAGTTCTTC.